This TCR beta chain is drawn from a study of T cell responses to AZD1222 COVID-19 vaccine (dated by TCRdb to the early 2020s). Turning to the overall study: A total of approximately 230 trial participants underwent TCR sequencing, of whom 200 to 220 received two doses of AZD1222 and some 25 received two doses of the MenACWY control vaccine. Trial participants were enrolled by age into 18-55, 56-69 and 70-plus year subgroups, with roughly 160, 29 and 62 TCR-sequenced participants respectively.

The CDR3 regions of human TCRbeta chains were subjected to immunosequencing. The study's processing was this. TCRs in the repertoires were matched against a reference library of SARS-CoV-2-specific TCRs that had been generated with the MIRA antigen-specificity platform. Breadth was defined as the fraction of unique TCRs that were SARS-CoV-2-associated. Depth was defined as the fraction of total T cells that were SARS-CoV-2-associated. Using the MIRA data, each spike-specific TCR was mapped to the spike region that the TCR reacts to and placed in a CD4 or CD8 class. Log10-transformed breadth and depth values were compared by one-way ANOVA with Sidak's multiple comparisons tests. TCRdb obtained this table from immuneACCESS and retained in-frame rearrangements with V and J assigned. These tables miss some clones; where compared with another copy, unresolved V genes account for less than half of the shortfall, and the remainder is unexplained. V and J calls and clone size are as listed in that table; D and trimming were resolved from the DNA. The sample table lists some 150,000 clones, 88% of them with a count of one. The ten largest clonotypes hold approximately 5.6% of the sample.

CDR1 and CDR2, looked up from the germline V gene (reference sequence), are MNHEY and SMNVEV. Trimming costs V 1 base and J 0 bases, and their ends lie 6 bases apart. The CDR3 spans 15 residues, from the cysteine through the phenylalanine. Of the read, only the CDR3 DNA is kept; its 45 bases are in frame from base 1. What this sample's time point label stands for: about 28 days (+/-7) after the second vaccine dose. The sample's treatment or condition label is to be understood as: meningococcal conjugate vaccine given as trial control. Samples from vaccinated people were obtained from the UK trials COV001 and COV002, which included a single-blind randomized controlled phase 2/3 trial of AZD1222 (ChAdOx1 nCoV-19) in healthy adults. For TCRbeta chain sequencing, PBMC samples were collected from trial participants at day 0 and at day 28 after the second dose. About this clone: Its antigen is not yet known. Base qualities are missing; no much larger clone stands one base away.

Results and caveats for the whole study, not just this receptor: Reportedly, almost half of the unique spike-specific TCRs recognized epitopes lying outside the regions that are mutated in the B.1.351 and B.1.1.7 variants. The vaccine-associated CD4 TCRs covered the entire spike protein, and the dominant responses fell in regions 160-218 and 743-854. Because no samples from the day 14 peak response were available, repertoires could be characterized only after the peak T cell response. Most participants were white British and females outnumbered males, and the authors suggested that clonal diversity may have been underestimated. Conclusions about previously exposed vaccinees are limited, since just 6 or 7 AZD1222 recipients were seropositive for SARS-CoV-2 at baseline. The 56-69-year group was small, and its depth increase did not reach significance, likely because of low power. After two AZD1222 doses, spike-specific TCR breadth and depth were significantly higher than at day 0 and than in MenACWY recipients.

This sequence uses TRBV27 and TRBJ1-4; no D gene can be assigned with confidence. Sequencing was performed on peripheral blood, taken 28 days after the second dose of the MenACWY control vaccine. The clonotype originates from an adult who received the MenACWY meningococcal vaccine as a control. Here is the DNA: TGTGCCAGCAGTTTATTATATGCAACTAATGAAAAACTGTTTTTT. This codes for CASSLLYATNEKLFF.